The clone carrying this TCR beta chain showed up just a few times. Its antigen is not known. CDR3 length equals 14 residues. Germline CDR1 and CDR2: SEHNR and FQNEAQ (reference sequence). With V trimmed by 4 bases and J by 8 bases, 10 bases remained unmatched. In TCRdb, the 5' RACE reads were re-called with MiXCR into one record per CDR3 protein. The sample lists approximately 500,000 distinct CDR3 sequences; 13% to 15% were seen once. The data originate from a study of identical twins. Study-wide results and caveats: For cord blood, abundant beta clonotypes had fewer insertions, unlike memory repertoires, which showed none.

The data were also submitted as part of a second study, on yellow fever vaccine responses in identical twins.

This TCR derives from a woman aged 18-29 years in good health. J is TRBJ1-2 and V is TRBV7-9; 7 bases fit TRBD1. Source material: CD4+ T cells sorted from blood. The CDR3 region has the DNA TGTGCCAGCAGCTACACAGGGGACAGCTCCGGCTACACCTTC. It specifies CASSYTGDSSGYTF.